Listed below are T cell receptor beta chains from one sample, sequenced in a study of T-cell reconstitution after alpha-beta-depleted transplantation in children. Each CDR3 protein gets one entry after TCRdb re-called the PCR reads with MiXCR. The sample holds more than 40,000 distinct CDR3 sequences; 52% are singletons and the top ten take around two fifths. Here the sequenced sample was peripheral blood, taken before TCRalphabeta/CD19-depleted stem cell transplant. The receptors originated from a boy under two years old with SCID, due to receive a stem cell transplant. The CDR3 runs from the conserved cysteine through the conserved F or W. The D gene is left open where the match is weak. The listing skips clone size in some rows; elsewhere it reads once, few, many or a size class.

J	V	size	D	DNA	CDR3
TRBJ2-3	TRBV27	NA	NA	TGTGCCAGCAAGTCCCTAGGCGGGGCCACAGATACGCAGTATTTT	CASKSLGGATDTQYF
TRBJ2-3	TRBV12-3/TRBV12-4	NA	NA	TGTGCCAGCAGTTTTCGGCTAGCGACGCAGTATTTT	CASSFRLATQYF
TRBJ1-4	TRBV28	NA	NA	TGTGCCAGCACCCCGGGGTGGGGGGATGCGGAAAAACTGTTTTTT	CASTPGWGDAEKLFF
TRBJ2-5	TRBV6-2/TRBV6-3	few	NA	TGTGCCAGCAGTTCCGGGGATGAGGCAGAGACCCAGTACTTC	CASSSGDEAETQYF
TRBJ2-1	TRBV24-1	NA	NA	TGTGCCACCAGTGATCCCTCCGGACAGGGAGGGAATGAGCAGTTCTTC	CATSDPSGQGGNEQFF
TRBJ2-3	TRBV12-3/TRBV12-4	NA	NA	TGTGCCAGCACCGAACAAGATACGCAGTATTTT	CASTEQDTQYF
TRBJ2-1	TRBV11-2	few	NA	TGTGCCAGCAGCCAGAGAAGCCGGGTTTCATACAATGAGCAGTTCTTC	CASSQRSRVSYNEQFF
TRBJ2-7	TRBV7-2	few	NA	TGTGCCAGCAGCCTCAGGCCGGGACCGGGACGGGAGCAGTACTTC	CASSLRPGPGREQYF
TRBJ2-7	TRBV7-2	NA	NA	TGTGCCAGCAGCTTGGGGCCGGGACATTCCTACGAGCAGTACTTC	CASSLGPGHSYEQYF
TRBJ2-3	TRBV27	NA	TRBD2	TGTGCCAGCAGTCAGGGACTAGCCTTAGCCTCAGATACGCAGTATTTT	CASSQGLALASDTQYF
TRBJ1-6	TRBV20-1	few	NA	TGCAGTCCCCGGACGCCACTGGATTCACCCCTCCACTTT	CSPRTPLDSPLHF
TRBJ2-3	TRBV29-1	NA	NA	TGCAGCGTTGAACTGCCCCAGCAGGGCACAGATACGCAGTATTTT	CSVELPQQGTDTQYF
TRBJ2-1	TRBV6-4	NA	TRBD1	TGTGCCAGCAGTGAAAAGGGGGCAAACAATGAGCAGTTCTTC	CASSEKGANNEQFF
TRBJ1-4	TRBV7-9	NA	TRBD1	TGTGCCAGCAGCTCCATTGACAGGGAACTGTTTTTT	CASSSIDRELFF
TRBJ2-3	TRBV5-1	NA	NA	TGCGCCAGCAGCTCGGTAGATACGCAGTATTTT	CASSSVDTQYF
TRBJ1-1	TRBV6-5	NA	NA	TGTGCCAGCAGTTACGGGGGGCGGGCTGAAGCTTTCTTT	CASSYGGRAEAFF
TRBJ2-7	TRBV5-1	NA	NA	TGCGCCAGCAGCTTGGAAGGAGTCAGGGGATACGAGCAGTACTTC	CASSLEGVRGYEQYF
TRBJ1-1	TRBV7-2	NA	NA	TGTGCCAGCAGCCCACCGGTGAACACTGAAGCTTTCTTT	CASSPPVNTEAFF
TRBJ1-6	TRBV5-6	once	TRBD1	TGTGCCAGCAGCTCCCGGGACAGAAATTCACCCCTCCACTTT	CASSSRDRNSPLHF
TRBJ1-2	TRBV12-3/TRBV12-4	many	NA	TGTGCCAGCAGTTTCGGGGGATCAGGGGGCTACACCTTC	CASSFGGSGGYTF
TRBJ2-3	TRBV20-1	NA	TRBD2	TGCAGTGCATCCCCAGCGGGGGGACCAAGCACAGATACGCAGTATTTT	CSASPAGGPSTDTQYF
TRBJ2-1	TRBV20-1	many	TRBD2	TGCAGTGCTAGAGATTTCCCTAGCGGGGGGGCGCGGCAGTTCTTC	CSARDFPSGGARQFF
TRBJ2-5	TRBV12-3/TRBV12-4	NA	NA	TGTGCCAGCAGTCCGGTTCAAGAGACCCAGTACTTC	CASSPVQETQYF
TRBJ2-1	TRBV7-2	NA	NA	TGTGCCAGCAGGGCCCAGGTAGCGGTCAGTGAGAATGAGCAGTTCTTC	CASRAQVAVSENEQFF
TRBJ2-1	TRBV7-2	few	TRBD2	TGTGCCAGCAGCTTAGCGGGGGGGTTGATTGAGCAGTTCTTC	CASSLAGGLIEQFF
TRBJ2-1	TRBV5-1	NA	TRBD2	TGCGCCAGCAGCTTGGAGGCTAGCGGCTCCTACAATGAGCAGTTCTTC	CASSLEASGSYNEQFF
TRBJ1-4	TRBV11-2	NA	NA	TGTGCCAGCCCTTCCCCGGGATGGTCTCGAGTCGCAACTAATGAAAAACTGTTTTTT	CASPSPGWSRVATNEKLFF
TRBJ1-1	TRBV29-1	few	NA	TGCAGCGGACGACAGGAGCCAGCTAACACTGAAGCTTTCTTT	CSGRQEPANTEAFF
TRBJ1-1	TRBV6-5	NA	NA	TGTGCCAGCAGTTCATGGACAGTGAACACTGAAGCTTTCTTT	CASSSWTVNTEAFF
TRBJ2-1	TRBV4-2	NA	NA	TGTGCCAGCAGCCAAGGGCAACCGGCTAACAACAATGAGCAGTTCTTC	CASSQGQPANNNEQFF
TRBJ2-1	TRBV7-3	NA	NA	TGTGCCAGCAGCCAATGGGGGGCCTTCAATGAGCAGTTCTTC	CASSQWGAFNEQFF
TRBJ2-2	TRBV27	few	NA	TGTGCCAGCAGGGGGTTCGACACCGGGGAGCTGTTTTTT	CASRGFDTGELFF
TRBJ1-1	TRBV15	NA	NA	TGTGCCACTCGACGGCTCGTGCCGGACGCTGAAGCTTTCTTT	CATRRLVPDAEAFF
TRBJ1-2	TRBV4-1	medium-sized	NA	TGCGCCAGCAGCCAAGAATTGTACGGAGAGCTTTATGGCTACACCTTC	CASSQELYGELYGYTF
TRBJ1-1	TRBV16	NA	NA	TGTGCCAGCAGCAAGGGGCAGGGGAGGACTGAAGCTTTCTTT	CASSKGQGRTEAFF
TRBJ2-1	TRBV5-1	NA	TRBD1	TGCGCCAGCAGCGCTGGACAGGTGGAGTTCTTC	CASSAGQVEFF
TRBJ1-1	TRBV20-1	NA	NA	TGCAGTGCTCCTCAGAAGGGGCCGACTGAAGCTTTCTTT	CSAPQKGPTEAFF
TRBJ2-7	TRBV10-2	NA	TRBD2	TGCGCCAGTTCCCCTGGGACTAGATTCTACGAGCAGTACTTC	CASSPGTRFYEQYF
TRBJ2-7	TRBV15	many	TRBD1	TGTGCCACCAGCCGGACGTCCGGGACAGGGAGCGACGAGCAGTACTTC	CATSRTSGTGSDEQYF
TRBJ2-3	TRBV7-2	few	TRBD1	TGTGCCAGCACCCTAGGGGGCGCGAGCACAGATACGCAGTATTTT	CASTLGGASTDTQYF
TRBJ2-3	TRBV6-4	NA	NA	TGTGCCAGCAGAGCCACGGGACACTCTAGCACAGATACGCAGTATTTT	CASRATGHSSTDTQYF
TRBJ1-2	TRBV7-2	NA	NA	TGTGCCAGCAGCTTAGCGGGGCACTCTAACTATGGCTACACCTTC	CASSLAGHSNYGYTF
TRBJ2-3	TRBV11-2	NA	TRBD2	TGTGCCAGCAGCTTAGATCTAACCAGCGGGGGGATCACAGATACGCAGTATTTT	CASSLDLTSGGITDTQYF
TRBJ2-1	TRBV3-1	NA	TRBD2	TGTGCCAGCAGCCAACCGGGACTAGCGGGTCCTGAGCAGTTCTTC	CASSQPGLAGPEQFF
TRBJ2-3	TRBV9	many	NA	TGTGCCAGCAGCCCCTTGGGAGGGGGTAGCACAGATACGCAGTATTTT	CASSPLGGGSTDTQYF
TRBJ2-5	TRBV7-2	few	NA	TGTGCCAGCAGCTTAGGCTGGCAGGGGGGTCTGGGGACCCAGTACTTC	CASSLGWQGGLGTQYF
TRBJ2-7	TRBV5-1	NA	NA	TGCGCCAGCAGCTTGGCGCAGGGGCTTTTCTACGAGCAGTACTTC	CASSLAQGLFYEQYF
TRBJ1-6	TRBV4-3	NA	NA	TGCGCCAGCAGCCAGGCCGGGACACTAAATAATTCACCCCTCCACTTT	CASSQAGTLNNSPLHF
TRBJ2-1	TRBV20-1	once	NA	TGCAGTGCTAGTCCCCTAGCGAGCTCCTACAATGAGCAGTTCTTC	CSASPLASSYNEQFF
TRBJ2-3	TRBV7-9	few	NA	TGTGCCAGCAGCTTAGTTCCGGGACCCAGCAGGGATACGCAGTATTTT	CASSLVPGPSRDTQYF
TRBJ2-6	TRBV7-6	NA	TRBD2	TGTGCCAGCAGCTTGTTCGTAGCGGGGGGTTCCATCTCTGGGGCCAACGTCCTGACTTTC	CASSLFVAGGSISGANVLTF
TRBJ1-1	TRBV6-5	NA	NA	TGTGCCAGCAGTTACAAGGAGCCCTTGAACACTGAAGCTTTCTTT	CASSYKEPLNTEAFF
TRBJ2-3	TRBV28	NA	TRBD1	TGTGCCAGCACCATAGGGCAAACAGGGGGCCGGAGAGATACGCAGTATTTT	CASTIGQTGGRRDTQYF
TRBJ2-3	TRBV29-1	few	NA	TGCAGCGTTGAATTAGGCCGGGTTTCTAGCACAGATACGCAGTATTTT	CSVELGRVSSTDTQYF
TRBJ1-1	TRBV5-4	few	NA	TGTGCCAGCAGCTCTAGGGGGGGTCGGAGAGATGAAGCTTTCTTT	CASSSRGGRRDEAFF
TRBJ2-2	TRBV6-5	few	NA	TGTGCCAGCAGTTTGGCCAGGGCTAACACCGGGGAGCTGTTTTTT	CASSLARANTGELFF
TRBJ2-7	TRBV7-2	few	TRBD2	TGTGCCAGCAGCTACTTGACTAGCGCCTACGAGCAGTACTTC	CASSYLTSAYEQYF